The clone carrying this TCR beta chain showed up many times. Through a sample-barcoded 5' primer and a J-beta primer mix, a second PCR was run for roughly 7 to 12 cycles. A single record per CDR3 protein comes from TCRdb applying MiXCR to the 5' RACE reads. The data show 550,000 to 800,000 distinct CDR3 sequences, with 32% seen just once and roughly 14% held by the top ten. The data originate from a study of blood T cells in healthy people across ages. The CDR3 runs 14 residues. V lost 4 bases and J 0 bases, leaving 9 bases between the germline ends. Germline V gene data show CDR1 as MNHEY and CDR2 as SMNVEV (reference sequence).

What was sequenced was blood. This sequence was found in a woman of 80 years or more in good health. The V call is TRBV27, the J call TRBJ1-1; a possible D gene is TRBD1 (6 bases). CDR3 sequence: CASSSGQMNTEAFF. CDR3 nucleotide sequence: TGTGCCAGCAGTTCCGGACAGATGAACACTGAAGCTTTCTTT.